This is a list of T cell receptor beta chains from one sample in a study of OX40 agonist ivuxolimab in advanced cancers. Sequenced by immunoSEQ multiplex PCR; TCRdb stores in-frame clones only, minus some. In the table there are approximately 60,000 clones, 92% of which are singletons. The sequencing here drew on CD4+ or CD8+ T cells sorted from blood, taken in a trial of the OX40 agonist ivuxolimab. Receptors were obtained from an adult with an advanced solid tumor such as melanoma, head and neck, liver or kidney cancer. CDR3s include the opening cysteine and the closing phenylalanine or tryptophan. The D gene is left open where the match is weak. Size is stated for part of the rows, as once, few or many counts, or as a class when the clone is expanded.

J,D,V,length,size,DNA,CDR3
TRBJ2-5,.,TRBV6-5,14,.,TGTGCCAGCACCGATCAGGGACGAGGCGAGACCCAGTACTTC,CASTDQGRGETQYF
TRBJ2-7,.,TRBV5-4,14,.,TGTGCCAGCAGCCCCGGACAGAACTTTTACGAGCAGTACTTC,CASSPGQNFYEQYF
TRBJ2-7,TRBD1,TRBV2,17,.,TGTGCCAGCAGTGAAACCCTAGGGGGACAGGGGACCTACGAGCAGTACTTC,CASSETLGGQGTYEQYF
TRBJ2-5,.,TRBV6-5,13,.,TGTGCCAGCAGCCGGGACTTTCAAGAGACCCAGTACTTC,CASSRDFQETQYF
TRBJ1-2,.,TRBV27,12,.,TGTGCCAGCAGTTTATCAGCCGAGGGCTACACCTTC,CASSLSAEGYTF
TRBJ1-2,.,TRBV7-3,15,once,TGTGCCAGCAGCTTAAACCCCGAGACAGAATATGGCTACACCTTC,CASSLNPETEYGYTF
TRBJ2-5,.,TRBV7-6,13,.,TGTGCCAGCAGCTTAGTACCTGGGGAGACCCAGTACTTC,CASSLVPGETQYF
TRBJ2-7,TRBD1,TRBV5-4,12,.,TGTGCCAGCACCGCCCCGGACAGGATTCAGTACTTC,CASTAPDRIQYF
TRBJ2-1,TRBD2,TRBV2,17,.,TGTGCCAGCAGTGCCCTTGCATGGGGCGGGGGGAACAATGAGCAGTTCTTC,CASSALAWGGGNNEQFF
TRBJ2-1,TRBD2,TRBV10-3,12,.,TGTGCCATCGGGACTAGCGGAAATGAGCAGTTCTTC,CAIGTSGNEQFF
TRBJ2-1,TRBD1,TRBV27,15,.,TGTGCCAGCAGTTTCCAGGGGGCGCCCCAATATGAGCAGTTCTTC,CASSFQGAPQYEQFF
TRBJ2-5,.,TRBV7-7,15,.,TGTGCTAGCAGCTTCCAGCCGACGGGCCAAGAGACCCAGTACTTC,CASSFQPTGQETQYF
TRBJ2-2,TRBD2,TRBV19,18,.,TGTGCCAGTAGTCTACGCCGGCTAGCGGGGACTCCAACCGGGGAGCTGTTTTTT,CASSLRRLAGTPTGELFF
TRBJ1-4,TRBD1,TRBV19,16,once,TGTGCCAGTAGTAACGGACAGGGAGCAACTAATGAAAAACTGTTTTTT,CASSNGQGATNEKLFF
TRBJ1-2,TRBD1,TRBV2,12,.,TGTGCCAGCAGTTACCTACAGGGGGGCTACACCTTC,CASSYLQGGYTF
TRBJ2-1,TRBD2,TRBV11-3,17,.,TGTGCCAGCAGCTTAGATACATCTAGCGGGAGAGCTAATGAGCAGTTCTTC,CASSLDTSSGRANEQFF
TRBJ2-3,.,TRBV29-1,13,.,TGCAGCGTTGTCCCAGCGGGTGGCGATACGCAGTATTTT,CSVVPAGGDTQYF
TRBJ2-1,TRBD2,TRBV18,17,.,TGTGCCAGCTCACCTCAAAGTGGGACTAGCGGGAGGAGTGGGCAGTTCTTC,CASSPQSGTSGRSGQFF
TRBJ2-7,TRBD2,TRBV4-1,17,.,TGCGCCAGCAGCCAAGAAAGGGGGACTAGCGGCTCCTACGAGCAGTACTTC,CASSQERGTSGSYEQYF
TRBJ2-5,TRBD2,TRBV7-6,15,.,TGTGCCAGCAGCTCCTTAGCGGGGTCCCAAGAGACCCAGTACTTC,CASSSLAGSQETQYF
TRBJ2-1,.,TRBV5-5,13,.,TGTGCCAGCAGCTTGCAGGGGCGTAATGAGCAGTTCTTC,CASSLQGRNEQFF
TRBJ1-5,.,TRBV9,13,.,TGTGCCAGCAGCGTAGACGTTTTCCAGCCCCAGCATTTT,CASSVDVFQPQHF
TRBJ2-5,TRBD2,TRBV5-1,16,once,TGCGCCAGCAGCTTGATACTAGCGGGGGGGCAAGAGACCCAGTACTTC,CASSLILAGGQETQYF
TRBJ2-7,.,TRBV9,14,.,TGTGCCAGCAGCGTGGCAGGGGAGGGCTACGAGCAGTACTTC,CASSVAGEGYEQYF
TRBJ1-5,TRBD1,TRBV6-6,14,once,TGTGCCAGCACGCTCGGGACAGGGTTTCAGCCCCAGCATTTT,CASTLGTGFQPQHF
TRBJ2-3,.,TRBV25-1,12,.,TGTGCCAGCAGTGGGAGCACAGATACGCAGTATTTT,CASSGSTDTQYF
TRBJ2-7,.,TRBV10-1,13,few,TGCGCCAGCAGGGGGGATAGCTCCTACGAGCAGTACTTC,CASRGDSSYEQYF
TRBJ2-3,.,TRBV11-3,14,.,TGTGCCAGCAGCTTATCCCTAGTTACAGATACGCAGTATTTT,CASSLSLVTDTQYF
TRBJ1-5,.,TRBV30,17,.,TGTGCCTGGAGTATGGCCAGAGACCTATATAGCAATCAGCCCCAGCATTTT,CAWSMARDLYSNQPQHF
TRBJ1-1,.,TRBV19,13,.,TGTGCCAGTAGTATAGACTGGGTTACTGAAGCTTTCTTT,CASSIDWVTEAFF
TRBJ2-2,.,TRBV13,15,.,TGTGCCAGCAGCTTAGGGGACATGAACACCGGGGAGCTGTTTTTT,CASSLGDMNTGELFF
TRBJ2-7,TRBD1,TRBV6-1,14,.,TGTGCCAGCAGTCCACAGGGGGCTGAAAACGAGCAGTACTTC,CASSPQGAENEQYF
TRBJ2-7,.,TRBV19,13,once,TGTGCCAGTAGTAGTCAGGGACTTTACGAGCAGTACTTC,CASSSQGLYEQYF
TRBJ1-2,.,TRBV27,13,few,TGTGCCAGCAGTCCGGACGGAAACTATGGCTACACCTTC,CASSPDGNYGYTF
TRBJ1-3,.,TRBV6-5,12,.,TGCGCGGTGGGTGCATCTGGAAACACCATATATTTT,CAVGASGNTIYF
TRBJ1-1,.,TRBV6-4,15,.,TGTGCCAGCCTCTGGGCCTTGGGGAAGAACACTGAAGCTTTCTTT,CASLWALGKNTEAFF
TRBJ2-7,.,TRBV6-6,15,.,TGTGCCAGCAAAACTACAGGGACTCGGAGGGGCGAGCAGTACTTC,CASKTTGTRRGEQYF
TRBJ2-1,.,TRBV6-6,13,.,TGTGCCAGCAGTTGGGACAAGGACGCGGGGCGAATCTTC,CASSWDKDAGRIF
TRBJ2-7,TRBD1,TRBV11-2,14,.,TGTGCCAGCACCTCGACTCACAGGGGCTACGAGCAGTACTTC,CASTSTHRGYEQYF
TRBJ2-5,.,TRBV7-3,15,.,TGTGCCAGCAGCCTCAAGGGACCAGGGAAAGAGACCCAGTACTTC,CASSLKGPGKETQYF
TRBJ1-4,.,TRBV6-6,12,.,TGTGCCAGCAGCTGGGCCTATGAAAAACTGTTTTTT,CASSWAYEKLFF
TRBJ2-1,.,TRBV4-1,13,.,TGCGCCAGCAGCCAAGTGGGGCGGGGAGAGCAGTTCTTC,CASSQVGRGEQFF
TRBJ2-1,.,TRBV19,14,.,TGTGCCAGTAGTATAGCTGTGACGAACAATGAGCAGTTCTTC,CASSIAVTNNEQFF
TRBJ2-7,.,TRBV6-5,13,.,TGTGCCAGCAGTTACTCGAGAGGTGACCCTCCTCTCTTC,CASSYSRGDPPLF
TRBJ1-3,.,TRBV11-3,12,.,TGTGCCAGCAGCTTTTCAGGAAACACCATATATTTT,CASSFSGNTIYF